The 31 T cell receptor beta chains below were found in one sample sequenced in a study of preoperative IRX-2 immunotherapy in early breast cancer. The treatment denotes: preoperative locoregional IRX-2 cytokine immunotherapy. TCRdb keeps only in-frame clones here, not all; method: immunoSEQ multiplex PCR. The sample has approximately 34,000 clones; around 96% are singletons. The specimen was taken from a patient treated with IRX-2 immunotherapy. The origin of the receptors is a human donor with breast cancer.

On this clone itself: At one of its ends the junction is not consistent with the germline gene, which may arise from a read error. V gene TRBV7-7 combines with J gene TRBJ2-5; 12 bases are shared with TRBD1. The CDR3 has 15 residues. Germline CDR1 SSHAT, CDR2 FNYEAQ (reference sequence). The DNA for the CDR3 is TGTGCTAGCAGCCGAGGGACAGGGGGCGGTGAGACCCAGTACTTC. This codes for CASSRGTGGGETQYF.

V is TRBV2 and J is TRBJ2-3; 10 nucleotides line up with TRBD2. Germline V gives CDR1 SNHLY, CDR2 FYNNEI. The ends lost 7 bases at V and 1 base at J; junction bases unmatched: 5. The CDR3 is 15 amino acids. CDR3 sequence: CASKFGTSGTDTQYF. DNA for the CDR3: TGTGCCAGCAAATTTGGGACTAGCGGCACAGATACGCAGTATTTT.

This clone was counted once. The chain employs TRBV10-3 and TRBJ2-4; a possible D gene is TRBD1 (6 bases). The V end lost 3 bases, the J end lost 0 bases, and 9 bases lay between the germline ends. Per the germline V gene, CDR1 is ENHRY and CDR2 is SYGVKD. This CDR3 contains 15 residues. This CDR3 reads CAISEGGIAKNIQYF. The CDR3, as DNA: TGTGCCATCAGTGAAGGGGGTATAGCCAAAAACATTCAGTACTTC.

The chain employs TRBV29-1 and TRBJ2-1; possible D gene TRBD1, 5 bases. The germline V gene encodes CDR1 SQVTM and CDR2 ANQGSEA. CDR3 length: 16 residues. V shed 0 bases and J shed 6 bases, with 18 bases lying between them. The CDR3 coding sequence is TGCAGCGTTGAAGATGTTTACAGGCCTTTGACCAATGAGCAGTTCTTC. Its translation is CSVEDVYRPLTNEQFF.

This chain uses TRBV13 with TRBJ2-1; TRBD2 aligns across 8 bases. The V gene end was trimmed by 6 bases and the J gene end by 3 bases; junction bases not matched to a gene: 7. The CDR3 has 15 amino acids. Germline CDR1 is PRHDT and CDR2 is FYEKMQ (reference sequence). This CDR3 reads CASSTGLAHYNEQFF. The DNA for the CDR3 is TGTGCCAGCAGTACCGGACTAGCCCACTACAATGAGCAGTTCTTC. The full variable domain, in which reference TRBV13 and TRBJ2-1 provide the parts outside the CDR3, is AAGVIQSPRHLIKEKRETATLKCYPIPRHDTVYWYQQGPGQDPQFLISFYEKMQSDKGSIPDRFSAQQFSDYHSELNMSSLELGDSALYFCASSTGLAHYNEQFFGPGTRLTVL.

This rearrangement joins TRBV6-5 to TRBJ1-6; the D gene is possibly TRBD1 (5 bases). V lost 2 bases and J 10 bases, leaving 15 bases between the germline ends. The length of the CDR3 is 15 residues. CDR1 is MNHEY, CDR2 SVGAGI, per germline. The CDR3 DNA follows: TGTGCCAGCAGTTACCCGAAGACAGTCGGGTCACCCCTCCACTTT. It encodes CASSYPKTVGSPLHF.

This rearrangement joins TRBV7-3 to TRBJ2-2; 9 bases fit TRBD2. J gave up 4 bases and V 9 bases, and 15 bases lay outside the gene matches. Germline V gene lookup returns CDR1 SGHTA and CDR2 FQGTGA. There are 17 residues in the CDR3. The CDR3: CASTRLNSGGGTGELFF. The CDR3 nucleotides read TGTGCCAGTACGAGACTAAATAGCGGGGGAGGCACCGGGGAGCTGTTTTTT.

The rearrangement links TRBV6-1 to TRBJ1-2; possible D gene TRBD1, 6 bases. CDR1 and CDR2 (germline): MNHNS, SASEGT. The CDR3 is 13 amino acids. V was trimmed by 6 bases and J by 4 bases, leaving 12 bases between them. The DNA of the CDR3 is TGTGCCAGCAGGTGGACAGAAGGCTATGGCTACACCTTC. Protein: CASRWTEGYGYTF.

The chain couples TRBV6-1 to TRBJ2-5, with 9 nucleotides matching TRBD2. The germline gives CDR1 MNHNS, CDR2 SASEGT. V gave up 2 bases and J gave up 4 bases; unmatched junction bases: 5. There are 15 residues in the CDR3. The CDR3 loop is CASSEQAGGLETQYF. CDR3 bases: TGTGCCAGCAGTGAACAAGCGGGGGGCTTAGAGACCCAGTACTTC.

In this sample, this clone turned up once. The chain joins TRBV7-3 to TRBJ2-3; weak D call: TRBD2 (5 bases). Germline lookup yields CDR1 SGHTA and CDR2 FQGTGA. V was shortened by 5 bases and J by 2 bases, with 11 bases between the two germline ends. The CDR3 is made up of 14 amino acids. The CDR3 protein is CASSPRTDTDTQYF. CDR3 sequence (DNA): TGTGCCAGCAGCCCCCGGACTGACACAGATACGCAGTATTTT.

CDR3 sequence (DNA): TGTGCCAGCAGCTTCGACCCCTATAGCGGGGGGCTGACCTACGAGCAGTACTTC. Translation gives CASSFDPYSGGLTYEQYF. This sequence joins TRBV7-6 and TRBJ2-7; 10 positions agree with TRBD2. Losses at the gene ends were 3 bases for V and 2 bases for J; bases not matched to a gene: 13. Germline-derived CDR1 and CDR2 are SGHVS and FNYEAQ. The CDR3 runs to 18 residues. Using reference TRBV7-6 and TRBJ2-7 for the parts outside the CDR3, the full variable domain is GAGVSQSPRYKVTKRGQDVALRCDPISGHVSLYWYRQALGQGPEFLTYFNYEAQQDKSGLPNDRFSAERPEGSISTLTIQRTEQRDSAMYRCASSFDPYSGGLTYEQYFGPGTRLTVT.

V usage is TRBV18 and J usage is TRBJ2-6; D remains ambiguous. V was shortened by 3 bases and J by 4 bases, with 10 bases between the two germline ends. This CDR3 is built from 15 residues. The V gene's germline CDR1 is KGHSH and CDR2 LQKENI. CDR3: CASSPVRPGANVLTF. Written as DNA, the CDR3 is TGTGCCAGCTCACCCGTAAGACCCGGGGCCAACGTCCTGACTTTC.

V is TRBV21-1 and J is TRBJ1-5. TRBV21-1 is described as a pseudogene. The CDR3 contains 13 residues. The DNA of the CDR3 is TGTGCCAGCCGGGAGGGGGCAGGACAGCCCCAGCATTTT. This encodes CASREGAGQPQHF.

This chain links TRBV10-3 with TRBJ2-1; weak D call: TRBD2 (7 bases). Germline CDR1 and CDR2: ENHRY and SYGVKD. The CDR3 is made up of 15 amino acids. V was cut by 3 bases and J by 8 bases, with 17 bases left in between. CDR3: CAISEVAGAGDEQFF. In nucleotides, the CDR3 is TGTGCCATCAGTGAAGTGGCGGGGGCCGGGGATGAGCAGTTCTTC.

The chain carries TRBV7-2 and TRBJ2-7; 7 bases are a match to TRBD1. The germline CDR1 and CDR2 sequences are SGHTA and FQGNSA. The CDR3 spans 16 residues. The trim removed 4 bases at V and 3 bases at J, leaving 12 bases unmatched. The CDR3 sequence is CASSSLGIRGNYEQYF. CDR3 DNA sequence: TGTGCCAGCAGCTCATTAGGAATCAGGGGGAACTACGAGCAGTACTTC.

The chain combines TRBV11-3 with TRBJ2-5; D not resolved. Near its end, the DNA agrees better with TRBJ2-7, so the J call may be wrong. The CDR3 is 13 amino acids. Germline V lookup: CDR1 SGHNT, CDR2 YENEEA. CDR3 DNA: TGTGCCAGCAGCTCTCCACCCATCTACGAGCAGTACTTC. Residues: CASSSPPIYEQYF.

The V and J genes are TRBV4-1 and TRBJ2-1, with D perhaps TRBD2 (6 bases). The germline V gene encodes CDR1 MGHRA and CDR2 YSYEKL. V was pared by 0 bases and J by 8 bases, with 11 bases between. This CDR3 is built from 14 residues. The chain's CDR3 is CASSQEYPGDEQFF. The CDR3 region has the DNA TGCGCCAGCAGCCAAGAGTATCCGGGGGATGAGCAGTTCTTC.

The chain carries TRBV7-2 and TRBJ2-1; the D gene is possibly TRBD1 (5 bases). Germline-derived CDR1 and CDR2 are SGHTA and FQGNSA. The CDR3 runs to 16 residues. V was clipped by 4 bases and J by 8 bases, with 21 bases between them. DNA for the CDR3: TGTGCCAGCAGCTCAAGGGGCCCAGGGCCGGCGGATGAGCAGTTCTTC. Protein sequence: CASSSRGPGPADEQFF.

The chain has TRBV7-9 and TRBJ2-1; D is uncertain. Deletions cut 5 bases from V and 4 bases from J, with 9 bases between. CDR1 and CDR2 from the germline V gene are SEHNR and FQNEAQ (reference sequence). This CDR3 is 13 amino acids long. The CDR3 protein is CASSKSNYNEQFF. CDR3 bases: TGTGCCAGCAGCAAGTCTAATTACAATGAGCAGTTCTTC.

The chain is built from TRBV30 and TRBJ2-3; 9 bases agree with TRBD1. Per germline, CDR1 GTSNPN and CDR2 SVGIG (reference sequence). The CDR3 is made up of 14 amino acids. The ends lost 3 bases at V and 1 base at J; junction bases unmatched: 2. For the CDR3, the DNA is TGTGCCTGGAGCAGGACAGGGGGCACAGATACGCAGTATTTT. It yields the protein CAWSRTGGTDTQYF.

The chain couples TRBV7-9 to TRBJ1-4; D unresolved. The germline V gene encodes CDR1 SEHNR and CDR2 FQNEAQ (reference sequence). This CDR3 contains 16 residues. V was clipped by 6 bases and J by 6 bases, with 20 bases between them. The CDR3: CASRGDLFGVDEKLFF. The CDR3 DNA sequence: TGTGCCAGCAGAGGTGACCTATTCGGTGTTGATGAAAAACTGTTTTTT. The variable domain in full, with the rest retrieved from reference TRBV7-9 and TRBJ1-4, is DTGVSQNPRHKITKRGQNVTFRCDPISEHNRLYWYRQTLGQGPEFLTYFQNEAQLEKSRLLSDRFSAERPKGSFSTLEIQRTEQGDSAMYLCASRGDLFGVDEKLFFGSGTQLSVL.

The chain links TRBV5-1 to TRBJ2-2, with 12 nucleotides matching TRBD1. The CDR3 runs 15 residues. The V gene's germline CDR1 is SGHRS and CDR2 YFSETQ. The junction had 7 bases not matched to a gene; V was cut back by 2 bases and J by 11 bases. The CDR3: CASSFRDRGHGELFF. CDR3 nucleotides: TGCGCCAGCAGCTTTCGGGACAGGGGGCACGGAGAGCTGTTTTTT.

The chain joins TRBV10-1 to TRBJ1-2, with a possible D match to TRBD1 (5 bases). Germline CDR1 reads WNHNN; CDR2 reads SYGVQD (reference sequence). Trimming removed 0 bases at V and 0 bases at J, with 8 bases between. The CDR3 is 15 amino acids. The CDR3 protein is CASSESTDSNYGYTF. CDR3 DNA sequence: TGCGCCAGCAGTGAGTCGACAGATTCTAACTATGGCTACACCTTC.

The chain is built from TRBV30 and TRBJ2-1; 12 bases map to TRBD2. V lost 4 bases, J lost 0 bases, and 10 bases stayed unmatched. Germline V gene data show CDR1 as GTSNPN and CDR2 as SVGIG (reference sequence). The CDR3 totals 18 residues. CDR3 sequence (DNA): TGTGCCTGGACCGAGACTAGCGGGAGTGTCTACTCCTACAATGAGCAGTTCTTC. Its protein is CAWTETSGSVYSYNEQFF.

This chain connects TRBV6-1 to TRBJ1-2; TRBD1 is a possible D gene (5 bases). V shed 3 bases and J shed 1 base, with 12 bases lying between them. The CDR3 runs to 15 residues. The V gene's germline CDR1 is MNHNS and CDR2 SASEGT. CDR3 in amino acids: CASSEIRGINYGYTF. In DNA, the CDR3 is TGTGCCAGCAGTGAGATAAGGGGCATTAACTATGGCTACACCTTC.

The chain links TRBV27 to TRBJ2-1, with D unresolved. CDR3 length: 13 amino acids. CDR1 and CDR2 from the germline V gene are MNHEY and SMNVEV (reference sequence). Trimming stripped 3 bases from V and 3 bases from J, with 6 bases between. The CDR3 nucleotides read TGTGCCAGCAGTTTTTTCAGCTACAATGAGCAGTTCTTC. Protein product: CASSFFSYNEQFF.

The chain combines TRBV7-2 with TRBJ2-7; 14 bases are shared with TRBD2. Germline V CDR1 and CDR2: SGHTA, FQGNSA. CDR3 length: 15 residues. V was pared by 3 bases and J by 4 bases, with 2 bases of the junction left unmatched. The CDR3 sequence: CASSFRTSGRYEQYF. As DNA, the CDR3 is TGTGCCAGCAGCTTTCGGACTAGCGGGAGGTACGAGCAGTACTTC.

V gene TRBV28 combines with J gene TRBJ1-2, with a weak D call TRBD1 (5 bases). CDR1 MDHEN and CDR2 SYDVKM come from the germline V gene. The CDR3 totals 14 residues. Trimming took 3 bases from V and 2 from J, leaving 10 bases between them. In DNA form, the CDR3 reads TGTGCCAGCAGTTTTTCAGGGACCAACTATGGCTACACCTTC. Translated: CASSFSGTNYGYTF.

The chain has TRBV14 and TRBJ2-5; 7 bases are a match to TRBD2. The end of the DNA is better explained by TRBJ2-7, so the J call may be wrong. The CDR3 is 19 residues long. CDR1 and CDR2 from the germline V gene are SGHDN and FVKESK. The CDR3 DNA sequence: TGTGCCAGCAGCCAAGGAGCGGCCAAGGGAAGGGAGGGAGCCTACGAGCAGTACTTC. Its translation: CASSQGAAKGREGAYEQYF.

The chain couples TRBV5-4 to TRBJ2-5; 14 bases line up with TRBD2. The CDR3 consists of 14 residues. Germline V lookup: CDR1 SGHNT, CDR2 YYREEE (reference sequence). The CDR3 sequence is CATRLAGGKETQYF. In nucleotides, the CDR3 is TGTGCAACCAGACTAGCGGGAGGGAAAGAGACCCAGTACTTC.

This chain connects TRBV2 to TRBJ1-2; no definite D call. Per germline, CDR1 SNHLY and CDR2 FYNNEI. V was clipped by 3 bases and J by 1 base, with 6 bases between them. The CDR3 has 13 amino acids. The CDR3 bases are TGTGCCAGCAGTGAGTCAGATAACTATGGCTACACCTTC. The encoded protein is CASSESDNYGYTF.